This is a list of T cell receptor beta chains from one sample in a study of spatial heterogeneity in lung cancer. Each CDR3 protein is one row after TCRdb ran MiXCR on the 5' RACE reads. In the table there are about 40,000 distinct CDR3 sequences, around 5% of which are singletons. The sequences come from PBMCs, collected at surgery. The receptor source for this set is a female donor with early-stage non-small cell lung cancer. Both conserved end residues are part of each CDR3. D genes are given only for firm matches. Clone size appears in some rows only: once, few, many, or a class for an expanded clone.

few	TRBD1	TRBJ1-1	TRBV19	TGTGCCAGTAACACCTTGGAGCTGGGACAGGGAACTGAAGCTTTCTTT	CASNTLELGQGTEAFF
many	.	TRBJ1-6	TRBV9	TGTGCCAGCAGCCAACTGTCGGGGGTTGAGTCACCCCTCCACTTT	CASSQLSGVESPLHF
.	TRBD1	TRBJ1-2	TRBV5-6	TGTGCCAGCAGCGTGGGACAGGGGAACTATGGCTACACCTTC	CASSVGQGNYGYTF
many	.	TRBJ1-5	TRBV7-2	TGTGCCAGCAGCCTCAGGCGAAATCAGCCCCAGCATTTT	CASSLRRNQPQHF
few	.	TRBJ1-1	TRBV12-3/TRBV12-4	TGTGCCAGCAGTTTTTACGGGACGGAAGCTTTCTTT	CASSFYGTEAFF
many	TRBD1	TRBJ1-1	TRBV29-1	TGCAGCGTGGACAGGGGGCTTCTGAACACTGAAGCTTTCTTT	CSVDRGLLNTEAFF
many	TRBD1	TRBJ2-3	TRBV13	TGTGCCAGCAGCCCCATACAGGGGTACACAGATACGCAGTATTTT	CASSPIQGYTDTQYF
.	TRBD1	TRBJ1-5	TRBV18	TGTGCCAGCTCATCTCGGGACAGGGTGAATCAGCCCCAGCATTTT	CASSSRDRVNQPQHF
many	.	TRBJ1-2	TRBV20-1	TGCAGTGCCGGAAGTGGCTACACCTTC	CSAGSGYTF
many	TRBD1	TRBJ1-5	TRBV7-2	TGTGCCAGCAGCTTAGGCGGGACAGGGGTTCAGCCCCAGCATTTT	CASSLGGTGVQPQHF